Shown below are 30 T cell receptor beta chains from a single sample sequenced in a study of T-cell reconstitution after alpha-beta-depleted transplantation in children (dated by TCRdb to 2016 to 2017). The library was prepared using PCR. Data came from an Illumina HiSeq 2500. TCR libraries were prepared with molecular barcoding, using unique molecular identifiers to normalize TCRbeta repertoire quantification. TCRdb itself trimmed the public reads at Q25 with fastp, ran MiXCR and retained productive beta chains. Entries are consolidated by CDR3 protein sequence, retaining the most common genes and DNA. The sample table shows 700,000 to 950,000 distinct CDR3 sequences, and about 16% are seen once. Roughly 5% of the sample is in the top ten clones. The treatment or condition label on this specimen signifies: allogeneic hematopoietic cell transplantation with graft depleted of TCRalphabeta T cells and CD19 B cells.

The starting material was PBMCs, mostly from graft donor cells, obtained 360 days after TCRalphabeta/CD19-depleted stem cell transplant. The source is a male patient aged 10 to 17 who had a stem cell transplant for acute lymphoblastic leukemia, so the T cells may come from the graft donor.

This clonotype was detected ten times or more. The chain is built from TRBV6-5 and TRBJ1-2; D possibly corresponds to TRBD1 (6 bases). Trimming removed 0 bases at V and 6 bases at J, with 17 bases between. There are 16 residues in the CDR3. Germline CDR1 reads MNHEY; CDR2 reads SVGAGI. CDR3 residues: CASSYSMWQGRHGYTF. As DNA, the CDR3 is TGTGCCAGCAGTTACTCGATGTGGCAGGGGAGGCATGGCTACACCTTC.

This chain links TRBV19 with TRBJ1-1; TRBD1 aligns across 8 bases. The CDR3 runs to 16 residues. CDR1 is LNHDA and CDR2 is SQIVND in the germline V gene (reference sequence). V was pared by 1 base and J by 4 bases, with 8 bases of the junction left unmatched. The CDR3 loop reads CASSIAGQVLRTEAFF. The DNA of the CDR3 is TGTGCCAGTAGTATAGCGGGACAGGTCCTTCGCACTGAAGCTTTCTTT.

Remarks on this clonotype: A read error may be the cause here, since a much bigger clone is one base away. The chain couples TRBV4-1 to TRBJ2-7; 13 bases map to TRBD2. The germline V gene has CDR1 MGHRA and CDR2 YSYEKL. Trimming cost V 2 bases and J 5 bases; bases outside gene matches: 9. The CDR3 spans 17 residues. In DNA form, the CDR3 reads TGCGCCAGCAGCCAACAAGGGACTAGCGGGATAAATAACGAGCAGTACTTC. As protein: CASSQQGTSGINNEQYF.

V and J are TRBV27 and TRBJ2-7, with D tentatively TRBD2 (7 bases). The CDR3 runs 16 residues. Germline assignment: CDR1 MNHEY and CDR2 SMNVEV (reference sequence). Trimming took 3 bases from V and 3 from J, leaving 18 bases between them. CDR3 amino acids: CASSFSGGGWGYEQYF. The CDR3 DNA reads TGTGCCAGCAGTTTTTCTGGCGGGGGCTGGGGCTACGAGCAGTACTTC.

V usage is TRBV7-9 and J usage is TRBJ2-7; possibly TRBD1 or TRBD2 for D (6 bases each). The germline gives CDR1 SEHNR, CDR2 FQNEAQ (reference sequence). CDR3 length equals 14 residues. V was pared by 4 bases and J by 6 bases, with 16 bases between. The CDR3 here is CASSSGPRGVEQYF. In DNA form, the CDR3 reads TGTGCCAGCAGCTCCGGGCCTAGGGGGGTCGAGCAGTACTTC.

This clonotype was seen ten or more times. This chain uses TRBV5-1 with TRBJ2-3; D unresolved. This CDR3 spans 15 amino acids. Trimming shortened V by 6 bases and J by 0 bases, and 14 bases separated the two germline ends. Germline V gives CDR1 SGHRS, CDR2 YFSETQ. CDR3 sequence (DNA): TGCGCCAGCAAATTTTACCAACTTAGCACAGATACGCAGTATTTT. The encoded protein is CASKFYQLSTDTQYF.

The gene calls are TRBV4-1 and TRBJ2-3; 7 bases match TRBD2. The J segment lost 4 bases and the V segment lost 4 bases, leaving 11 bases of the junction unmatched. Germline CDR1 MGHRA, CDR2 YSYEKL. The CDR3 spans 16 residues. The CDR3 DNA reads TGCGCCAGCAGCCCTCGTCGACTAGCACCAGCAGATACGCAGTATTTT. Residues: CASSPRRLAPADTQYF.

The chain links TRBV6-1 to TRBJ1-5, with 8 positions matching TRBD1. The CDR3 is 16 residues long. CDR1 and CDR2 (germline): MNHNS, SASEGT. J lost 6 bases, V lost 6 bases, and 13 bases had no gene match. The CDR3 DNA sequence: TGTGCCAGCAGAAAATACCGGGACAGGATAAGTCAGCCCCAGCATTTT. Encoded protein: CASRKYRDRISQPQHF.

This clonotype was observed a handful of times. This chain uses TRBV4-1 with TRBJ2-1, with 8 bases aligning to TRBD2. There are 16 residues in the CDR3. Trimming removed 5 bases from V and 0 bases from J; junction bases left unmatched: 6. Germline V gene sequence: CDR1 MGHRA, CDR2 YSYEKL. DNA of the CDR3: TGCGCCAGCAGCGGTTGGGGACTAGGCTCCTACAATGAGCAGTTCTTC. Translation: CASSGWGLGSYNEQFF.

The chain combines TRBV28 with TRBJ2-5; a weak D match, TRBD2 (6 bases). Trimming stripped 4 bases from V and 1 base from J, with 16 bases between. CDR3 length: 16 amino acids. The V gene's germline CDR1 is MDHEN and CDR2 SYDVKM. This CDR3 reads CASSSTLGGGQETQYF. The CDR3 nucleotides read TGTGCCAGCAGTTCCACCCTGGGAGGCGGCCAAGAGACCCAGTACTTC.

This clonotype showed up just a few times. This chain links TRBV4-1 with TRBJ2-1, with 8 bases identical to TRBD1. V shed 4 bases, J shed 3 bases, and the junction held 5 bases outside the gene matches. CDR1 and CDR2 from the germline V gene are MGHRA and YSYEKL. This CDR3 is built from 15 residues. The CDR3 is CASSRTGGGYNEQFF. The CDR3 nucleotides read TGCGCCAGCAGCCGAACAGGGGGAGGCTACAATGAGCAGTTCTTC.

The chain links TRBV6-2 or TRBV6-3 to TRBJ2-4; 8 bases fit TRBD1. CDR1 is MNHEY, CDR2 SVGEGT, per germline. This CDR3 has 16 residues. Germline trimming cut 5 bases from V and 3 bases from J; bases unmatched to any gene: 9. The CDR3 region is CASSRRQGQGKNIQYF. CDR3 DNA sequence: TGTGCCAGCAGTCGTCGACAGGGGCAGGGCAAAAACATTCAGTACTTC.

This clonotype was detected only a few times. The chain employs TRBV4-1 and TRBJ2-1; weak D call: TRBD2 (5 bases). V lost 6 bases and J lost 3, with 18 bases in between. The CDR3 has 16 residues. The germline CDR1 and CDR2 sequences are MGHRA and YSYEKL. The CDR3 DNA follows: TGCGCCAGCAGTCCAACTGTAGCGAACCTCTACAATGAGCAGTTCTTC. Amino acid sequence: CASSPTVANLYNEQFF.

The genes are TRBV12-3 or TRBV12-4 and TRBJ2-7; D could derive from TRBD1 or TRBD2 (5 bases each). This CDR3 spans 13 amino acids. Trimming removed 5 bases from V and 0 bases from J, with 8 bases in between. DNA for the CDR3: TGTGCCAGCAGTGGGGGATTCTCCTACGAGCAGTACTTC. It specifies CASSGGFSYEQYF.

This clonotype was recorded a few times. The chain is built from TRBV20-1 and TRBJ2-7; D tentatively fits TRBD1 or TRBD2 (5 bases each). V was pared by 6 bases and J by 7 bases, with 19 bases between. CDR3 length: 13 residues. CDR1 and CDR2 (germline): DFQATT, SNEGSKA (reference sequence). The CDR3 coding sequence is TGCAGTGCGAGGGACCCCGTTTCTCGGGAGCAGTACTTC. As protein: CSARDPVSREQYF.

This clonotype came up a few times. This chain connects TRBV7-8 to TRBJ2-1, with 7 bases that match TRBD2. J lost 7 bases, V lost 0 bases, and 6 bases had no gene match. The length of the CDR3 is 15 residues. Germline loops: CDR1 SGHVS, CDR2 FQNEAQ. DNA of the CDR3: TGTGCCAGCAGCTTAGCGGGAGGGGTACCGAATGAGCAGTTCTTC. Residues: CASSLAGGVPNEQFF.

A note on this clonotype: Since the CDR3 does not end with the conserved phenylalanine or tryptophan, this likely comes from a read error. The chain joins TRBV5-1 to TRBJ2-7; 8 nucleotides align to TRBD2. The CDR3 has 20 residues. Germline V CDR1 and CDR2: SGHRS, YFSETQ. After removal of 4 bases from V and 7 bases from J, the junction contained 28 bases not matched to a gene. The CDR3 here is CASSPDGRRFTTGGPREQYL. CDR3 DNA: TGCGCCAGCAGCCCGGACGGCCGGCGTTTCACGACGGGAGGGCCCCGGGAGCAGTACCTC.

This clonotype was found many times. The chain carries TRBV4-2 and TRBJ2-3; the match to TRBD2 covers 9 bases. The junction had 4 bases not matched to a gene; V was cut back by 0 bases and J by 0 bases. Germline CDR1 LGHNA, CDR2 YNFKEQ. CDR3 length: 17 amino acids. The CDR3 DNA is TGTGCCAGCAGCCAAGATCCCACTAGCGGGAGCACAGATACGCAGTATTTT. Translating it yields CASSQDPTSGSTDTQYF.

This clonotype was seen more than once but under ten times. The chain has TRBV6-1 and TRBJ2-4; TRBD1 might be the D (5 bases). The CDR3 covers 14 residues. Germline CDR1 reads MNHNS; CDR2 reads SASEGT. The germline V and J ends were trimmed by 0 bases and 6 bases, with 9 bases remaining between them. This CDR3 reads CASSEAGRGNIQYF. Here the CDR3 DNA reads TGTGCCAGCAGTGAAGCGGGAAGGGGAAACATTCAGTACTTC.

This clonotype was recorded many times. The chain is built from TRBV4-1 and TRBJ2-7; tentatively, D is TRBD1 or TRBD2 (5 bases each). V lost 5 bases and J 0 bases, leaving 14 bases between the germline ends. The CDR3 totals 15 residues. Per germline, CDR1 MGHRA and CDR2 YSYEKL. The CDR3 loop reads CASSFRGVGSYEQYF. The CDR3 DNA sequence: TGCGCCAGCAGCTTCCGAGGGGTAGGCTCCTACGAGCAGTACTTC.

The chain carries TRBV5-1 and TRBJ2-7; TRBD2 aligns across 8 bases. The CDR3 is made up of 16 amino acids. The germline V gene has CDR1 SGHRS and CDR2 YFSETQ. The V segment lost 0 bases and the J segment 2 bases; nucleotides outside the gene matches: 7. The CDR3 here is CASSLAITSGAYEQYF. CDR3 DNA: TGCGCCAGCAGCTTGGCCATAACTAGCGGAGCCTACGAGCAGTACTTC.

This clonotype was recorded many times. This chain joins TRBV4-1 and TRBJ2-1; D remains unclear. Germline CDR1 reads MGHRA; CDR2 reads YSYEKL. The ends were cut back, 3 bases at V and 7 bases at J, with 10 bases in the middle. This CDR3 is built from 13 residues. The CDR3 DNA reads as TGCGCCAGCAGCCATGGCAGCGCTAATGAGCAGTTCTTC. This translates into CASSHGSANEQFF.

This clonotype was seen ten or more times. The junction does not match germline at one end; this may be a read error. The chain employs TRBV20-1 and TRBJ2-1; possible D gene TRBD2, 6 bases. CDR3 length: 15 residues. Germline CDR1 and CDR2: DFQATT and SNEGSKA (reference sequence). CDR3 in amino acids: CSAPAGRGSYSEQFF. The DNA for the CDR3 is TGCAGTGCCCCTGCCGGGAGAGGTTCTTACAGTGAGCAGTTCTTC.

The chain is built from TRBV7-3 and TRBJ2-1, with D maybe TRBD2 (6 bases). V was pared by 5 bases and J by 4 bases, with 15 bases between. CDR1 and CDR2 from the germline V gene are SGHTA and FQGTGA. The CDR3 spans 15 residues. The CDR3 nucleotides are TGTGCCAGCAGCGTTAACCGGGACTGGTACAATGAGCAGTTCTTC. It translates to CASSVNRDWYNEQFF.

The chain has TRBV4-1 and TRBJ1-5, with unresolved D. The CDR3 loop spans 16 amino acids. The V end was cut by 1 base, the J end by 3 bases, with 13 bases between. Germline assignment: CDR1 MGHRA and CDR2 YSYEKL. The chain's CDR3 is CASSQVLRSLNQPQHF. DNA for the CDR3: TGCGCCAGCAGCCAAGTCCTCAGGAGCCTCAATCAGCCCCAGCATTTT.

Ten or more counts support this clonotype. The J gene is TRBJ1-2, the V gene TRBV5-1; D unresolved. This CDR3 contains 15 residues. Germline CDR1 reads SGHRS; CDR2 reads YFSETQ. The ends were cut back, 3 bases at V and 3 bases at J, with 15 bases in the middle. CDR3 sequence: CASSWEISSYYGYTF. Here the CDR3 DNA reads TGCGCCAGCAGCTGGGAGATTAGTTCATACTATGGCTACACCTTC.

This clonotype has only a few counts. J is TRBJ2-1 and V is TRBV9, with a possible D match to TRBD1 (6 bases). The CDR3 loop spans 15 amino acids. Germline values: CDR1 SGDLS, CDR2 YYNGEE. Trimming stripped 4 bases from V and 8 bases from J, with 19 bases between. Written as DNA, the CDR3 is TGTGCCAGCAGCCCCCCCGGCGGACAGAGCGATGAGCAGTTCTTC. The encoded protein is CASSPPGGQSDEQFF.

This clonotype was seen more than once but under ten times. V usage is TRBV19 and J usage is TRBJ2-2; D not certain. V was pared by 7 bases and J by 4 bases, with 10 bases between. This CDR3 comprises 13 residues. CDR1 LNHDA and CDR2 SQIVND come from the germline V gene (reference sequence). As DNA, the CDR3 is TGTGCCAGTACTGGCTTACCCACCGGGGAGCTGTTTTTT. This codes for CASTGLPTGELFF.

Ten or more counts support this clonotype. V gene TRBV4-1 combines with J gene TRBJ2-6, with D hard to call. CDR1 and CDR2 from the germline V gene are MGHRA and YSYEKL. The CDR3 contains 15 residues. The V end lost 1 base, the J end lost 0 bases, and 4 bases lay between the germline ends. The DNA of the CDR3 is TGCGCCAGCAGCCAAGTTTACTCTGGGGCCAACGTCCTGACTTTC. It translates to CASSQVYSGANVLTF.

This clonotype was observed a few times. The chain links TRBV11-3 to TRBJ2-3; D ambiguous. This CDR3 has 15 residues. Germline CDR1 is SGHNT and CDR2 is YENEEA. Trimming stripped 1 base from V and 3 bases from J, with 11 bases between. The CDR3, as DNA: TGTGCCAGCAGCTTAGGAGTAAGAGGAACAGATACGCAGTATTTT. The encoded protein is CASSLGVRGTDTQYF.